The present entry profiles one T cell receptor beta chain with its context. Germline V gene lookup returns CDR1 SEHNR and CDR2 FQNEAQ (reference sequence). The V end was cut by 2 bases, the J end by 5 bases, with 18 bases between. This CDR3 region has 16 residues. The data originate from a study of blood T cell repertoires in COVID-19. Study-wide context: Samples taken during acute and convalescent COVID-19 were collected in the United States, Italy and Spain.

The repertoire was sequenced with immunoSEQ multiplex PCR; TCRdb's copy has only in-frame clones and lacks some. The sample carries tens of thousands of clones, about nine tenths recorded once. Sequencing was performed on peripheral blood. The rearrangement joins TRBV7-9 to TRBJ2-5, with D perhaps TRBD1 (6 bases). This receptor was identified in a man aged 65 to 79 with active or convalescent COVID-19. Here the CDR3 DNA reads TGTGCCAGCAGCTTATTCGGGCAGGGACAACGGGAGACCCAGTACTTC. It yields the protein CASSLFGQGQRETQYF.